Below, 3 T cell receptor beta chains from the same sample are listed, as sequenced in a study of PD-1 blockade in classical Hodgkin lymphoma. All patients experienced relapse after autologous stem cell transplantation, and brentuximab vedotin exposure was variable. Data came from immunoSEQ multiplex PCR; TCRdb stores just in-frame clones and leaves some out. Among 50,000 to 75,000 clones listed, approximately 90% were seen once. This specimen was peripheral blood mononuclear cells (PBMCs), taken before the second cycle of nivolumab. The receptors stem from a human donor with classical Hodgkin lymphoma.

V gene TRBV9 combines with J gene TRBJ2-7, with D perhaps TRBD2 (5 bases). The CDR3 is 12 amino acids. Per germline, CDR1 SGDLS and CDR2 YYNGEE. V lost 4 bases, J lost 12 bases, and 17 bases lay in between. The CDR3 is CASSYPSVARYF. CDR3 sequence (DNA): TGTGCCAGCAGCTACCCTTCCGTAGCGAGGTACTTC.

The rearrangement uses TRBV5-1 and TRBJ2-1; 7 nucleotides align to TRBD2. CDR1 and CDR2 from the germline V gene are SGHRS and YFSETQ. The V and J ends lost 4 bases and 5 bases, in that order; junction bases with no gene match: 9. CDR3 length: 15 residues. Written as DNA, the CDR3 is TGCGCCAGCAGCGCGGGGACTACCCCAAACAATGAGCAGTTCTTC. It is translated as CASSAGTTPNNEQFF.

In this sample, this clone turned up once. V usage is TRBV7-9 and J usage is TRBJ2-5, with D perhaps matching TRBD1 (6 bases). The germline V and J ends were trimmed by 5 bases and 2 bases, with 12 bases remaining between them. The CDR3 is 14 amino acids. CDR1 and CDR2 (germline): SEHNR, FQNEAQ (reference sequence). The CDR3 loop is CASSHRTVQETQYF. The CDR3 coding sequence is TGTGCCAGCAGCCATCGGACAGTACAAGAGACCCAGTACTTC.